These T cell receptor beta chains were read from a single sample in a study of regulatory T cells in long-lasting Graves disease. MiXCR, applied by TCRdb to the multiplex PCR reads, yields one record per CDR3 protein. The profile shows roughly 300,000 distinct CDR3 sequences, roughly 21% of them singletons. The source was peripheral blood mononuclear cells (PBMCs), collected when the disease was refractory, from a patient treated with antithyroid drugs. All receptors come from a female donor with Graves disease. The CDR3 runs from the conserved cysteine through the conserved F or W.

J	V	CDR3
TRBJ2-7	TRBV28	CASSLGLGTYEQYF
TRBJ2-2	TRBV29-1	CSVEQRGPGELFF
TRBJ2-5	TRBV6-1	CASSWDIQETQYF
TRBJ2-5	TRBV6-5	CASSYSLGTRETQYF
TRBJ1-5	TRBV19	CASRMGQDHQPQHF
TRBJ2-7	TRBV19	CASSISGTGHQSSYEQYF
TRBJ2-5	TRBV29-1	CSVEVQGLSQYF
TRBJ2-5	TRBV9	CASSVAPAGGQETQYF
TRBJ2-2	TRBV6-1	CASSDSKAGELFF
TRBJ2-5	TRBV29-1	CSVDKEAPGGQYF
TRBJ2-5	TRBV5-6	CASSLWRGRVRETQYF
TRBJ1-2	TRBV27	CASSLGVQGGNYGYTF
TRBJ1-5	TRBV18	CASSRERGQPQHF
TRBJ2-1	TRBV7-2	CASSLVGNEQFF
TRBJ2-7	TRBV7-2	CASSLRTGNPYEQYF
TRBJ1-2	TRBV2	CTSSEQGDYDYTF
TRBJ1-2	TRBV12-3/TRBV12-4	CASTPGGGAYGYTF
TRBJ1-2	TRBV3-1	CASSQEEGGRGYTF
TRBJ2-7	TRBV20-1	CSANTGQAGYEQYF
TRBJ2-4	TRBV29-1	CSVGETSIQYF
TRBJ2-7	TRBV28	CASSLSRGLYEQYF
TRBJ2-2	TRBV18	CASSPLATGELFF